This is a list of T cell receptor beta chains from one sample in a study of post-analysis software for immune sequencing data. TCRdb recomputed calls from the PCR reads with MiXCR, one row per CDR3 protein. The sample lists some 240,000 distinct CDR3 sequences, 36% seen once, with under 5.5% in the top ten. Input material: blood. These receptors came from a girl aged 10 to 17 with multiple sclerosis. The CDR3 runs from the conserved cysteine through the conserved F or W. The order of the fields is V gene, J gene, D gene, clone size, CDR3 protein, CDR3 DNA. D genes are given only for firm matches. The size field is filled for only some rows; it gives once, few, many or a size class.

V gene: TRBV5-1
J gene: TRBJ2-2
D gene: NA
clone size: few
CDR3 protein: CASSLELVTPPGELFF
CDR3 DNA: TGCGCCAGCAGCTTGGAACTAGTGACCCCACCCGGGGAGCTGTTTTTT

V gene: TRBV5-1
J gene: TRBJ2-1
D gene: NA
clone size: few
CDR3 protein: CASTMSGLAYNEQFF
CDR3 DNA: TGCGCCAGCACCATGAGCGGTCTCGCCTACAATGAGCAGTTCTTC

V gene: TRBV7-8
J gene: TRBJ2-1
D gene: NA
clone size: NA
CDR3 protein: CASSLGRKQVSYNEQFF
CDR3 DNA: TGTGCCAGCAGCCTAGGTCGCAAGCAGGTGTCCTACAATGAGCAGTTCTTC

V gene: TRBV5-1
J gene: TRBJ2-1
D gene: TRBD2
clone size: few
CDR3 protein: CASSPAAGVSGQFF
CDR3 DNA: TGCGCCAGCAGCCCCGCAGCGGGAGTTAGTGGGCAGTTCTTC

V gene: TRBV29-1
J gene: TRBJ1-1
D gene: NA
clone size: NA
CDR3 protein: CSVGRGGGGTEAFF
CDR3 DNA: TGCAGCGTTGGAAGGGGTGGAGGCGGCACTGAAGCTTTCTTT

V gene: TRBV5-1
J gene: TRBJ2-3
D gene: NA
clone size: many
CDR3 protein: CASSFGGELDTQYF
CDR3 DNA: TGCGCCAGCAGCTTCGGCGGAGAATTAGATACGCAGTATTTT

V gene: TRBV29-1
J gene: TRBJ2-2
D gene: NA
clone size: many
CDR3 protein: CSVGGPSDTGELFF
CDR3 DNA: TGCAGCGTTGGGGGCCCTAGTGATACCGGGGAGCTGTTTTTT

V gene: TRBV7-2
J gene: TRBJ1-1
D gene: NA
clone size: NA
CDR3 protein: CASSRGKGGTEAFF
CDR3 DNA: TGTGCCAGCAGCCGGGGGAAGGGAGGGACTGAAGCTTTCTTT

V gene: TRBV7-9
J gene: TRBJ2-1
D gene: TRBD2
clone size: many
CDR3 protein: CASSRPRSGGGNEQFF
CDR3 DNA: TGTGCCAGCAGCCGCCCCCGTAGCGGGGGTGGCAATGAGCAGTTCTTC

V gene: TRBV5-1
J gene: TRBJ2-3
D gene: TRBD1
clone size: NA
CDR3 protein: CASSLGQGFTDMQYF
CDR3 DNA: TGCGCCAGCAGCTTAGGACAGGGATTCACAGATATGCAGTATTTT

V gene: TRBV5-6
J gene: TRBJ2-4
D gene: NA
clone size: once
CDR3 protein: CASSTRLAKNIQYF
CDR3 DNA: TGTGCCAGCAGCACCAGATTAGCCAAAAACATTCAGTACTTC

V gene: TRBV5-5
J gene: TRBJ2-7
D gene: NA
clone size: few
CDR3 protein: CASSLDQSYNEQYF
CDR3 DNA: TGTGCCAGCAGCTTGGATCAATCCTACAATGAGCAGTACTTC

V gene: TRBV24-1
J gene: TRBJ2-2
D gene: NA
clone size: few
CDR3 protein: CATSEPGSKNTGELFF
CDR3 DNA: TGTGCCACCAGTGAACCAGGGTCAAAGAACACCGGGGAGCTGTTTTTT

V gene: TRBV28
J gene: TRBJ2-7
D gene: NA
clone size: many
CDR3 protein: CASSSGIPPYEQYF
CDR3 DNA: TGTGCCAGCAGTTCCGGGATCCCTCCCTACGAGCAGTACTTC

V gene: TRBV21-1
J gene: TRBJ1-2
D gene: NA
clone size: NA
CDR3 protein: CTSSTNGTGSGYTF
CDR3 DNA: TGTACCAGCAGCACAAACGGGACAGGGTCTGGCTACACCTTC

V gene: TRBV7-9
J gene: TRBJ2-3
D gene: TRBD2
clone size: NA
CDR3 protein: CAGSPREGVFADTQYF
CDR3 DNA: TGTGCCGGCAGCCCCCGGGAGGGCGTCTTTGCAGATACGCAGTATTTT

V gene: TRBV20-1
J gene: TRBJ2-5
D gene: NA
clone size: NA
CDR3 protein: CSTRALQETQYF
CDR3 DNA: TGCAGTACTCGGGCCCTGCAAGAGACCCAGTACTTC

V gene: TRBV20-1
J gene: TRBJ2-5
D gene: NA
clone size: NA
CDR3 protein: CSASVAGRYQETQYF
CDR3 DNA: TGCAGTGCTAGTGTGGCCGGGCGGTACCAAGAGACCCAGTACTTC